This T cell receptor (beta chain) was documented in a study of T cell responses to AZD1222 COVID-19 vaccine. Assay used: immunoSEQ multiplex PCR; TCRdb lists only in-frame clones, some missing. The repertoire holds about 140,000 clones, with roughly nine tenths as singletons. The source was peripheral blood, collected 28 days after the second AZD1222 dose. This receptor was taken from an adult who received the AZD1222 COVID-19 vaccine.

CDR3 in amino acids: CASSGKGINTEAFF. The CDR3 DNA reads TGCGCCAGCAGCGGAAAAGGGATAAACACTGAAGCTTTCTTT. The chain couples TRBV5-1 to TRBJ1-1; D call uncertain. This CDR3 comprises 14 residues. The V gene lost 4 bases and the J gene lost 2 bases, with 12 bases spanning the gap. Per germline, CDR1 SGHRS and CDR2 YFSETQ.